The 25 T cell receptor beta chains below come from one sample, sequenced in a study of regulatory T cells in long-lasting Graves disease. Building of the TCR beta libraries involved iRepertoire HTBI primers and Arm-PCR of CDR3 regions. TCRdb called the multiplex PCR reads again in MiXCR, with one record for every CDR3 protein. Of a few hundred thousand distinct CDR3 sequences listed, roughly 12% are singletons. Time point here: newly diagnosed GD, antithyroid drugs for less than 3 months. Construction of the TCR library relied on RNA isolated from PBMCs. A further study also used this sample, focusing on T cells in Graves' hyperthyroidism and ophthalmopathy.

The sample here was peripheral blood mononuclear cells (PBMCs), taken at new diagnosis, from a patient treated with antithyroid drugs. These receptor sequences come from a woman under 30 with Graves disease.

The gene calls are TRBV20-1 and TRBJ1-2; TRBD1 matches at 8 bases. The CDR3 sequence is 17 residues long. With V trimmed by 4 bases and J by 4 bases, 17 bases remained unmatched. Germline values: CDR1 DFQATT, CDR2 SNEGSKA (reference sequence). DNA for the CDR3: TGCAGTGCTATCCGGCCGACAGGGGAATTATTCTCCTATGGCTACACCTTC. Its translation: CSAIRPTGELFSYGYTF.

This clonotype was detected many times. This sequence joins TRBV12-3 or TRBV12-4 and TRBJ1-2; D unresolved. The CDR3 sequence is 13 residues long. V was shortened by 6 bases and J by 7 bases, with 15 bases between the two germline ends. CDR3 sequence: CASSPSQSGGYTF. In DNA form, the CDR3 reads TGTGCCAGCAGCCCTTCTCAGTCCGGTGGCTACACCTTC.

V gene TRBV28 combines with J gene TRBJ2-3; D unresolved. The CDR3 runs to 16 residues. V lost 1 base and J lost 0, with 11 bases in between. In germline, CDR1 is MDHEN, CDR2 SYDVKM. CDR3 nucleotides: TGTGCCAGCAGTTTATTACGACCCTATAGCACAGATACGCAGTATTTT. This translates into CASSLLRPYSTDTQYF.

The sample holds a few counts of this clonotype. This chain links TRBV20-1 with TRBJ1-5; the D gene is possibly TRBD1 (5 bases). Germline CDR1 is DFQATT and CDR2 is SNEGSKA (reference sequence). The CDR3 totals 12 residues. The V gene lost 4 bases and the J gene lost 9 bases, with 13 bases spanning the gap. The CDR3: CSATGGERPQHF. The CDR3 bases are TGCAGTGCTACCGGGGGGGAGCGGCCCCAGCATTTT.

This clonotype was recorded at least ten times. The chain couples TRBV28 to TRBJ2-7, with a tentative D call TRBD1 (6 bases). This CDR3 is 14 amino acids long. The V end lost 5 bases, the J end lost 3 bases, and 14 bases lay between the germline ends. Germline loops: CDR1 MDHEN, CDR2 SYDVKM. CDR3 coding DNA: TGTGCCAGCAGTCAATGGACAGATAACTACGAGCAGTACTTC. Amino acids: CASSQWTDNYEQYF.

This clonotype was counted ten times or more. The chain uses TRBV19 and TRBJ1-1; 9 bases map to TRBD1. Germline CDR1 LNHDA, CDR2 SQIVND (reference sequence). V gave up 6 bases and J gave up 1 base; unmatched junction bases: 6. The CDR3 is 15 amino acids. The CDR3 DNA sequence: TGTGCCAGTAGGCGGACAGGGGCCTGGAACACTGAAGCTTTCTTT. Its translation: CASRRTGAWNTEAFF.

This clonotype was seen many times. The chain uses TRBV15 and TRBJ2-5; D unclear. The CDR3 runs 12 residues. Germline assignment: CDR1 LNHNV and CDR2 YYDKDF (reference sequence). V gave up 3 bases and J gave up 2 bases, with 4 bases separating them. The CDR3 sequence is CATSSPQETQYF. In DNA, the CDR3 is TGTGCCACCAGCAGCCCTCAAGAGACCCAGTACTTC. Filled out from reference TRBV15 and TRBJ2-5, the complete variable domain reads DAMVIQNPRYQVTQFGKPVTLSCSQTLNHNVMYWYQQKSSQAPKLLFHYYDKDFNNEADTPDNFQSRRPNTSFCFLDIRSPGLGDTAMYLCATSSPQETQYFGPGTRLLVL.

This clonotype was detected ten times or more. The gene calls are TRBV11-2 and TRBJ1-1; 9 nucleotides match TRBD1. Germline V lookup: CDR1 SGHAT, CDR2 FQNNGV. CDR3 length equals 18 residues. V was clipped by 5 bases and J by 0 bases; unmatched bases: 13. The CDR3 loop is CASSIPPGQGFMNTEAFF. In DNA form, the CDR3 reads TGTGCCAGCAGCATCCCCCCGGGACAGGGCTTCATGAACACTGAAGCTTTCTTT.

This clonotype was seen ten or more times. The chain recombines TRBV12-3 or TRBV12-4 with TRBJ1-5; D remains unclear. This CDR3 is 13 amino acids long. Trimming took 3 bases from V and 8 from J, leaving 11 bases between them. As DNA, the CDR3 is TGTGCCAGCAGTTTGGCAGTGGCTAAGCCCCAGCATTTT. Translation gives CASSLAVAKPQHF.

CDR3 nucleotide sequence: TGCAGCGTCACCGAGGGGACACGACCCTACGAGCAGTACTTC. Protein: CSVTEGTRPYEQYF. The chain carries TRBV29-1 and TRBJ2-7, with D maybe TRBD1 (6 bases). The CDR3 is 14 residues long. In germline, CDR1 is SQVTM, CDR2 ANQGSEA. V was clipped by 6 bases and J by 2 bases, with 17 bases between them.

In this sample, this clonotype turned up many times. CDR3 region: CASSSPDRGNTEAFF. CDR3 DNA sequence: TGTGCCAGCAGCTCCCCGGACAGGGGGAACACTGAAGCTTTCTTT. The V and J genes are TRBV7-3 and TRBJ1-1; TRBD1 aligns across 9 bases. The CDR3 extends over 15 amino acids. V shed 4 bases, J shed 1 base, and the junction held 4 bases outside the gene matches. Germline V gene data show CDR1 as SGHTA and CDR2 as FQGTGA.

The sample holds many counts of this clonotype. The chain couples TRBV6-2 or TRBV6-3 to TRBJ1-2; D is unresolved. V lost 0 bases to trimming and J lost 8 bases, with 13 bases between them. CDR1 and CDR2 from the germline V gene are MNHEY and SVGEGT. The CDR3 spans 14 residues. Here the CDR3 reads CASSYSRPSGGYTF. The CDR3 nucleotides read TGTGCCAGCAGTTACTCCAGGCCATCGGGGGGCTACACCTTC.

The chain employs TRBV5-1 and TRBJ2-4; TRBD1 aligns across 9 bases. Germline V gene data show CDR1 as SGHRS and CDR2 as YFSETQ. The trim removed 0 bases at V and 6 bases at J, leaving 7 bases unmatched. CDR3 length equals 16 residues. The CDR3 sequence is CASSLGDRGVLNIQYF. The CDR3 DNA reads as TGCGCCAGCAGCTTGGGCGACAGGGGGGTATTAAACATTCAGTACTTC.

The chain links TRBV6-1 to TRBJ1-5; possible D gene TRBD1, 5 bases. Germline-derived CDR1 and CDR2 are MNHNS and SASEGT. V dropped 5 bases and J dropped 1 base, with 9 bases sitting between them. The CDR3 contains 14 residues. CDR3 amino acids: CASSPTASNQPQHF. Written as DNA, the CDR3 is TGTGCCAGCAGTCCGACAGCGAGCAATCAGCCCCAGCATTTT.

Notes on this clonotype: A far larger clone is one base from this, pointing to a likely read error. The CDR3 does not close with the conserved phenylalanine or tryptophan, likely indicating a read error. The chain has TRBV28 and TRBJ2-5; tentative D call: TRBD1 (6 bases). Gene TRBJ2-1 matches the end of the DNA better, so the J call may be wrong. Germline V lookup: CDR1 MDHEN, CDR2 SYDVKM. This CDR3 has 15 amino acids. This chain's CDR3 is CASSLDSSPGNEQFL. For the CDR3, the DNA is TGTGCCAGCAGCTTGGACAGTTCACCGGGCAATGAGCAGTTCTTA.

This clonotype has more than one count but fewer than ten. The missing conserved phenylalanine or tryptophan at the end of this CDR3 makes a read error likely. The V call is TRBV7-9, the J call TRBJ2-1; 12 nucleotides agree with TRBD2. In germline, CDR1 is SEHNR, CDR2 FQNEAQ (reference sequence). Trimming removed 4 bases from V and 13 bases from J; junction bases left unmatched: 14. CDR3 size: 16 residues. CDR3 region: CASSSYGASGRAEQFL. CDR3 nucleotides: TGTGCCAGCAGCTCGTACGGGGCTAGCGGGAGGGCAGAACAGTTCCTC.

This clonotype showed up many times. The chain joins TRBV28 to TRBJ2-1, with D possibly TRBD1 on 6 matching bases. Deletions cut 6 bases from V and 4 bases from J, with 16 bases between. The CDR3 extends over 15 amino acids. The germline V gene has CDR1 MDHEN and CDR2 SYDVKM. The CDR3 coding sequence is TGTGCCAGCAGCCGCGGACAGAATTTTTACAATGAGCAGTTCTTC. This sequence encodes CASSRGQNFYNEQFF.

This clonotype was detected many times. The CDR3 DNA sequence: TGTGCCAGCAGCTTAGATTCCCTGGGTTGGGGAGAGACCCAGTACTTC. Its translation is CASSLDSLGWGETQYF. The chain joins TRBV11-2 to TRBJ2-5; D gene uncertain. Germline CDR1 SGHAT, CDR2 FQNNGV. The CDR3 totals 16 residues. Between the trimmed V and J ends, which lost 0 bases and 4 bases, there was a span of 15 bases.

This clonotype was detected ten times or more. The V and J genes are TRBV10-1 and TRBJ2-3, with 7 bases matching TRBD2. Unmatched junction bases numbered 3, after V lost 5 bases and J lost 1 base. Germline V gives CDR1 WNHNN, CDR2 SYGVQD (reference sequence). This CDR3 is built from 14 residues. CDR3 sequence reads: CASSRDYRTDTQYF. Written as DNA, the CDR3 is TGCGCCAGCAGTCGGGACTACCGCACAGATACGCAGTATTTT.

This clonotype came up many times. V and J are TRBV6-1 and TRBJ2-7; D is possibly TRBD2 (6 bases). The germline V gene encodes CDR1 MNHNS and CDR2 SASEGT. CDR3 length: 15 residues. V gave up 5 bases and J gave up 0 bases, with 14 bases separating them. The CDR3 DNA follows: TGTGCCAGCAGTAAAACTAGCCTTAGCTCCTACGAGCAGTACGTC. It translates to CASSKTSLSSYEQYV.

This clonotype was counted ten times or more. The rearrangement links TRBV12-3 or TRBV12-4 to TRBJ1-2, with TRBD1 identical over 7 bases. V lost 7 bases to trimming and J lost 4 bases; unmatched junction nucleotides: 6. There are 13 residues in the CDR3. As DNA, the CDR3 is TGTGCCAGCACCAGGGACAGAGTCTATGGCTACACCTTC. Residues: CASTRDRVYGYTF.

This clonotype was counted at least ten times. The V gene is TRBV6-5, the J gene TRBJ1-1; D is unresolved. Germline lookup yields CDR1 MNHEY and CDR2 SVGAGI. V was cut by 1 base and J by 7 bases, with 10 bases left in between. The CDR3 length is 13 residues. CDR3 in DNA: TGTGCCAGCAGTTACTTCCCCGCACTTGAAGCTTTCTTT. Amino acid sequence: CASSYFPALEAFF.

This clonotype was seen repeatedly, ten times or more. V usage is TRBV10-3 and J usage is TRBJ2-1, with D possibly being TRBD2 (5 bases). Deletions cut 9 bases from V and 4 bases from J, with 13 bases between. The CDR3 has 13 residues. Germline-derived CDR1 and CDR2 are ENHRY and SYGVKD. CDR3 coding DNA: TGTGCCATAGAAGCGGAAAGATACAATGAGCAGTTCTTC. Translating it yields CAIEAERYNEQFF.

There are a few counts of this clonotype. This rearrangement joins TRBV18 to TRBJ2-1, with 7 bases that match TRBD2. Germline lookup yields CDR1 KGHSH and CDR2 LQKENI. CDR3 length: 16 residues. V shed 3 bases, J shed 0 bases, and the junction held 5 bases outside the gene matches. The CDR3, as DNA: TGTGCCAGCTCACCCCGGGGGGTTGACTCCTACAATGAGCAGTTCTTC. The encoded protein is CASSPRGVDSYNEQFF.

This clonotype was observed many times. The chain uses TRBV28 and TRBJ2-7; D not resolved. Germline V gives CDR1 MDHEN, CDR2 SYDVKM. V lost 5 bases, J lost 6 bases, and 14 bases lay in between. The CDR3 consists of 13 residues. The CDR3 nucleotides read TGTGCCAGCAGTAGGCTCGGTTTCGGCGAGCAGTACGTC. Translated: CASSRLGFGEQYV.